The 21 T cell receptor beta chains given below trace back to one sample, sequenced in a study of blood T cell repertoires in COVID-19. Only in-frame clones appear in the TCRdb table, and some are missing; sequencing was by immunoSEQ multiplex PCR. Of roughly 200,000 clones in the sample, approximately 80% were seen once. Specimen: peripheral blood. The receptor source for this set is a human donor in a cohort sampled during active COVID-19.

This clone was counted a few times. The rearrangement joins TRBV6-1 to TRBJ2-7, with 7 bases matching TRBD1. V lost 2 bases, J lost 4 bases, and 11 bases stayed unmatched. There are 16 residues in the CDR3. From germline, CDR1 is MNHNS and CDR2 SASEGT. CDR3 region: CASSEIGRGRGYEQYF. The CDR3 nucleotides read TGTGCCAGCAGTGAAATCGGTAGGGGGCGCGGGTACGAGCAGTACTTC.

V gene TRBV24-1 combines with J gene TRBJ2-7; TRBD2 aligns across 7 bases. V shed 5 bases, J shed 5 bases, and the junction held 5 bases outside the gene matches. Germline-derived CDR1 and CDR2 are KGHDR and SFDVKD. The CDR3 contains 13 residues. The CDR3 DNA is TGTGCCACCAGTGTTGCGGGGGTCGACGAGCAGTACTTC. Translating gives CATSVAGVDEQYF.

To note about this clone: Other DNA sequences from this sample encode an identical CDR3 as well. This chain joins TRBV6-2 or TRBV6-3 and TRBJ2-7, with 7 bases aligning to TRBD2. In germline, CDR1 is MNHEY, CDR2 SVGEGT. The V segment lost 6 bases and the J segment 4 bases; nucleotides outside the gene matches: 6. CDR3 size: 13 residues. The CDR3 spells CASRPTSAYEQYF. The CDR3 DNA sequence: TGTGCCAGCAGGCCTACTAGCGCTTACGAGCAGTACTTC.

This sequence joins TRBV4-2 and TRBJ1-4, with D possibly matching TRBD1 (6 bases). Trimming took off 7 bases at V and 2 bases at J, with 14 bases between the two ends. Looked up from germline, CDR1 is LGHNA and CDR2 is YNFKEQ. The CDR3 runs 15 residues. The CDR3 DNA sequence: TGTGCCAGCACCCTCTGGGGGGGCACTAATGAAAAACTGTTTTTT. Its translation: CASTLWGGTNEKLFF.

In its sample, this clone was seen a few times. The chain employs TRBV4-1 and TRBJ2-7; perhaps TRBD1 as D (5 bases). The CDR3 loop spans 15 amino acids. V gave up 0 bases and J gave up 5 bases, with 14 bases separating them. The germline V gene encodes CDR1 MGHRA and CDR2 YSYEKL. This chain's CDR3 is CASSQEGAGLNEQYF. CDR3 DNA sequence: TGCGCCAGCAGCCAAGAAGGGGCAGGCTTGAACGAGCAGTACTTC.

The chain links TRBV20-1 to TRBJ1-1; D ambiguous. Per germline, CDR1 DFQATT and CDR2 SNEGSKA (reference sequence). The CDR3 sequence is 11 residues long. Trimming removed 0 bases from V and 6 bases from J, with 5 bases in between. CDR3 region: CSARDLPEAFF. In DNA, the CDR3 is TGCAGTGCTAGAGACCTCCCTGAAGCTTTCTTT.

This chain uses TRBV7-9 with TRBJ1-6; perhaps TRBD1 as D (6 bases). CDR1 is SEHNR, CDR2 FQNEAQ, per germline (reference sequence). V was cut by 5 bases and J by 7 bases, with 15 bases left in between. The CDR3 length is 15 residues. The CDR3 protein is CASSAGQGYNSPLHF. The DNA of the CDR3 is TGTGCCAGCAGCGCCGGGCAGGGGTACAATTCACCCCTCCACTTT.

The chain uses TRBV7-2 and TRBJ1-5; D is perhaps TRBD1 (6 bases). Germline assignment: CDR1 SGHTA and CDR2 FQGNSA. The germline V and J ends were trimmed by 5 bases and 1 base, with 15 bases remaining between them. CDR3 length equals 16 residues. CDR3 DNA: TGTGCCAGCAGCCTATCCGGGACAACAAGCAATCAGCCCCAGCATTTT. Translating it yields CASSLSGTTSNQPQHF.

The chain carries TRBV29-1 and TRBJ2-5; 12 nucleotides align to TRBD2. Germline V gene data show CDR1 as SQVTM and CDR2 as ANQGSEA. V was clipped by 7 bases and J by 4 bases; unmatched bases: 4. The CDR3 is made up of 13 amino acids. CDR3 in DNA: TGCAGCGCTAAGACTAGCGGGAGAGAGACCCAGTACTTC. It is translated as CSAKTSGRETQYF.

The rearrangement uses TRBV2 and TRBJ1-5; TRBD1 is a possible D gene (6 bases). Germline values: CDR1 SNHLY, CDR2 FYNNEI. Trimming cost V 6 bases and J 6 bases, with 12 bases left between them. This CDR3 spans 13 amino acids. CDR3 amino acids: CASSGVGGQPQHF. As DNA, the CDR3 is TGTGCCAGCAGCGGCGTAGGGGGTCAGCCCCAGCATTTT.

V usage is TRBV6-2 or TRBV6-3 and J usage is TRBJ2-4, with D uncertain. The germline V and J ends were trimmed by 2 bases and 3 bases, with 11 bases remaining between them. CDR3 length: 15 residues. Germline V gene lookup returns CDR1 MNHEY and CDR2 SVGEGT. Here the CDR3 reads CASSYSVGSKNIQYF. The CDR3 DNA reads TGTGCCAGCAGTTACAGCGTGGGTAGCAAAAACATTCAGTACTTC.

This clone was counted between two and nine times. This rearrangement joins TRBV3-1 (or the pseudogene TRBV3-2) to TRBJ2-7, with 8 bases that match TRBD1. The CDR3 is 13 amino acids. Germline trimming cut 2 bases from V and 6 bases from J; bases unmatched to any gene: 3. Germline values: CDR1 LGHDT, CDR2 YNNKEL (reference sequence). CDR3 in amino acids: CASSQRQGSEQYF. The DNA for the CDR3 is TGTGCCAGCAGCCAAAGACAGGGGAGCGAGCAGTACTTC.

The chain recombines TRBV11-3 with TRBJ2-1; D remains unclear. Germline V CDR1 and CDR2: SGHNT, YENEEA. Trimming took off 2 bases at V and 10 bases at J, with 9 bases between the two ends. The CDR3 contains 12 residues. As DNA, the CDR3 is TGTGCCAGCAGCTTAAGAGGCAAGGAGCAGTTCTTC. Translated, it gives CASSLRGKEQFF.

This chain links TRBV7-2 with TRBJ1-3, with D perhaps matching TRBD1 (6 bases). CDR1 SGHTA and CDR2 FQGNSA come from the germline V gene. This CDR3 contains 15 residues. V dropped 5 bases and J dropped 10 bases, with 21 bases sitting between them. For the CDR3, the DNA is TGTGCCAGCAGCCTCGACAGGATTCCGGAAAGGACCATATATTTT. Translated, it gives CASSLDRIPERTIYF. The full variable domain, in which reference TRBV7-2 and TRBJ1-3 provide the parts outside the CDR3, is GAGVSQSPSNKVTEKGKDVELRCDPISGHTALYWYRQSLGQGLEFLIYFQGNSAPDKSGLPSDRFSAERTGGSVSTLTIQRTQQEDSAVYLCASSLDRIPERTIYFGEGSWLTVV.

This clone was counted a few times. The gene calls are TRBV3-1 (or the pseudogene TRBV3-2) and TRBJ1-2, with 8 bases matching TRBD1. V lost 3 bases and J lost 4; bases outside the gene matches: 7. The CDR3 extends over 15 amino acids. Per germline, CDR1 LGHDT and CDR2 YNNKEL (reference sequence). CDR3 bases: TGTGCCAGCAGCCAGGCGGGACAGGACTTCTATGGCTACACCTTC. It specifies CASSQAGQDFYGYTF.

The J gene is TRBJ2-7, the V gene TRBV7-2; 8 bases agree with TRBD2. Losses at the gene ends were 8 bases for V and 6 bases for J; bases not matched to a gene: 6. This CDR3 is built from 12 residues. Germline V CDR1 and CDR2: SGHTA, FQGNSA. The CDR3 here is CASGTGGGEQYF. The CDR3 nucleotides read TGTGCCAGCGGGACCGGGGGGGGCGAGCAGTACTTC.

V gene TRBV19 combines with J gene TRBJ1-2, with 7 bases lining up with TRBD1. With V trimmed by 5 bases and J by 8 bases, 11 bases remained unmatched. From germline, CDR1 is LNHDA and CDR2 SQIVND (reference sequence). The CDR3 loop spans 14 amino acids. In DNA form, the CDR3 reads TGTGCCAGTAGTTCGCCGACAGGGTCGGGAGGCTACACCTTC. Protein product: CASSSPTGSGGYTF.

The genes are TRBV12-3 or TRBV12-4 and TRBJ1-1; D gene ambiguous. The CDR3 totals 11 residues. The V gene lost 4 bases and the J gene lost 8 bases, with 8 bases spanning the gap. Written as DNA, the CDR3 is TGTGCCAGCAGTTCACTAAGAGAAGCTTTCTTT. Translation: CASSSLREAFF.

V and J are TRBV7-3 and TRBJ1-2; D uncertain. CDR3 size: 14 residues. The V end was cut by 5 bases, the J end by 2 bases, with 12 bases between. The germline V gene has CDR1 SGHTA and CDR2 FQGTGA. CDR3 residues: CASSGRVANYGYTF. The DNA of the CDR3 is TGTGCCAGCAGCGGGCGGGTGGCGAACTATGGCTACACCTTC.

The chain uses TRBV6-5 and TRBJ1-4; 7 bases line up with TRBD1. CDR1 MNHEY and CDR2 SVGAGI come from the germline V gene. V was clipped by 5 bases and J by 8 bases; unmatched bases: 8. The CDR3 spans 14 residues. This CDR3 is CASSKQGLGEKLFF. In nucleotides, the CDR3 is TGTGCCAGCAGTAAACAGGGGTTAGGGGAAAAACTGTTTTTT.

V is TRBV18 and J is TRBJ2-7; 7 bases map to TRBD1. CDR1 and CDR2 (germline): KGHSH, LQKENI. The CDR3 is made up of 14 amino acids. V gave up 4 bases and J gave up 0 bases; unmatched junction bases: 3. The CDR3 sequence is CASSRDRSSYEQYF. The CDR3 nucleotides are TGTGCCAGCTCACGGGACAGAAGCTCCTACGAGCAGTACTTC.